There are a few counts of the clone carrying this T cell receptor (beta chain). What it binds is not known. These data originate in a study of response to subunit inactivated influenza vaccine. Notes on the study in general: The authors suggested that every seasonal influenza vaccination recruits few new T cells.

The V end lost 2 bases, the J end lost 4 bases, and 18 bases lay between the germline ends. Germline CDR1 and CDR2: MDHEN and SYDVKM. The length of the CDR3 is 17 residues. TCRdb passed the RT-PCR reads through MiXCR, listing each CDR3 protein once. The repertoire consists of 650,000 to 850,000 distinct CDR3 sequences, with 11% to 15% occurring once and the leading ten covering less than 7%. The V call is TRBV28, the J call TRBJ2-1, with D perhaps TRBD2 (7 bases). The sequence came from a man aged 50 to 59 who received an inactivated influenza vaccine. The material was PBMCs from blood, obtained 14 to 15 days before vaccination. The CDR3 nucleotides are TGTGCCAGCAGTTTACGAGCATGGCGGGGGCCTTACAATGAGCAGTTCTTC. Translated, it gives CASSLRAWRGPYNEQFF.